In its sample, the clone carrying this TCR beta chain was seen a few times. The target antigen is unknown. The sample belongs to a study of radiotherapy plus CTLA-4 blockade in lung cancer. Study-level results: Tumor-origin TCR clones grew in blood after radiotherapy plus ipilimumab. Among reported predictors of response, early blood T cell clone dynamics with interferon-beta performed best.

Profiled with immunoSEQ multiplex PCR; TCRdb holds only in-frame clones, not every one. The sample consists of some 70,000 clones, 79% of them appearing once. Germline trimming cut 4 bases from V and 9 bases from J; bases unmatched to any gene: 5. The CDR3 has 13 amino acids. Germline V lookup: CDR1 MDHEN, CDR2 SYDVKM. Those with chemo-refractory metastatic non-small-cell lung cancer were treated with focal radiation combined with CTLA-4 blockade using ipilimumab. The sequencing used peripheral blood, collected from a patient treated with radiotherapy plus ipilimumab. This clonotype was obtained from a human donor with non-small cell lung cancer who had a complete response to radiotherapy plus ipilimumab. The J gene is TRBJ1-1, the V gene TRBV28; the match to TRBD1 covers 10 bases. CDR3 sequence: CASSSGQGDKAFF. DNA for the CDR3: TGTGCCAGCAGTTCAGGACAGGGGGATAAAGCTTTCTTT.